Shown below are 32 T cell receptor beta chains from a single sample sequenced in a study of cytomegalovirus exposure and HLA in healthy donors. The protocol was immunoSEQ multiplex PCR, while the TCRdb copy is restricted to in-frame clones and leaves out a portion. This repertoire shows approximately 70,000 clones, approximately 94% found once; its top ten account for roughly 0.6%. Sequenced material: PBMCs. These receptors were obtained from a woman aged 18-29 years in good health and CMV-seronegative.

The chain employs TRBV6-5 and TRBJ2-5; D is undetermined. The germline gives CDR1 MNHEY, CDR2 SVGAGI. V lost 0 bases to trimming and J lost 5 bases, with 4 bases between them. This CDR3 is 12 amino acids long. CDR3 DNA: TGTGCCAGCAGTTACTCCCGTGAGACCCAGTACTTC. Protein product: CASSYSRETQYF.

V gene TRBV6-4 combines with J gene TRBJ2-3; 12 bases fit TRBD2. CDR3 size: 15 residues. V dropped 6 bases and J dropped 6; count of bases not matched to a gene: 7. Germline loops: CDR1 MRHNA, CDR2 SNTAGT. Written as DNA, the CDR3 is TGTGCCAGCAGCTCCCTAGCGGGGGGGCCCGATACGCAGTATTTT. Its translation is CASSSLAGGPDTQYF.

The V and J genes are TRBV19 and TRBJ2-2, with D perhaps TRBD1 (6 bases). The V gene lost 9 bases and the J gene lost 3 bases, with 20 bases spanning the gap. The CDR3 totals 16 residues. Germline V gene sequence: CDR1 LNHDA, CDR2 SQIVND (reference sequence). CDR3 loop: CASKTGEARYTGELFF. CDR3 coding DNA: TGTGCCAGCAAGACAGGCGAGGCGCGGTACACCGGGGAGCTGTTTTTT.

The chain links TRBV6-4 to TRBJ2-1, with 8 bases aligning to TRBD2. CDR1 and CDR2 (germline): MRHNA, SNTAGT. The CDR3 sequence is 15 residues long. V lost 2 bases to trimming and J lost 7 bases; unmatched junction nucleotides: 7. CDR3 nucleotide sequence: TGTGCCAGCAGTGACATGGCGGGGGGCGGGAATGAGCAGTTCTTC. Protein: CASSDMAGGGNEQFF.

The chain employs TRBV14 and TRBJ2-7; 7 nucleotides line up with TRBD1. Germline V gene sequence: CDR1 SGHDN, CDR2 FVKESK. CDR3 length: 12 residues. J gave up 5 bases and V 6 bases, and 4 bases lay outside the gene matches. CDR3 nucleotide sequence: TGTGCCAGCAGGACAGGGTTCGACGAGCAGTACTTC. It encodes CASRTGFDEQYF.

J is TRBJ2-7 and V is TRBV7-9; D is perhaps TRBD2 (8 bases). Germline loops: CDR1 SEHNR, CDR2 FQNEAQ (reference sequence). CDR3 length equals 15 residues. V was pared by 5 bases and J by 1 base, with 15 bases between. The DNA of the CDR3 is TGTGCCAGCAGCCGGGGGGGGACAGTTTCCTACGAGCAGTACTTC. This sequence encodes CASSRGGTVSYEQYF.

The chain is built from TRBV5-1 and TRBJ1-2; D perhaps matches TRBD1 (5 bases). The V and J ends lost 4 bases and 8 bases respectively, with 15 bases between them. The germline V gene has CDR1 SGHRS and CDR2 YFSETQ. The CDR3 sequence is 13 residues long. CDR3 loop: CASSGEGLNGYTF. The CDR3 DNA is TGCGCCAGCAGCGGAGAGGGACTCAACGGCTACACCTTC.

This CDR3 is CASRVYRSYNSPLHF. The CDR3 DNA reads as TGCGCCAGCAGAGTCTATCGGTCCTATAATTCACCCCTCCACTTT. The chain joins TRBV23-1 to TRBJ1-6, with D hard to call. TRBV23-1 is designated an ORF whose function remains uncertain. V was cut by 6 bases and J by 1 base, with 10 bases left in between. The CDR3 spans 15 residues.

V and J are TRBV18 and TRBJ2-7, with D uncertain. V was cut by 6 bases and J by 3 bases, with 15 bases left in between. Looked up from germline, CDR1 is KGHSH and CDR2 is LQKENI. The CDR3 spans 14 residues. In DNA form, the CDR3 reads TGTGCCAGCTCCCGCGGAGTAAAAAGCTACGAGCAGTACTTC. Protein sequence: CASSRGVKSYEQYF.

The rearrangement links TRBV5-4 to TRBJ2-7; 9 positions agree with TRBD1. Per the germline V gene, CDR1 is SGHNT and CDR2 is YYREEE (reference sequence). This CDR3 has 14 amino acids. The J segment lost 4 bases and the V segment lost 0 bases, leaving 2 bases of the junction unmatched. Here the CDR3 reads CASSLVGQGYEQYF. The CDR3 DNA is TGTGCCAGCAGCTTGGTCGGACAGGGGTACGAGCAGTACTTC. The full variable domain, completed using reference TRBV5-4 and TRBJ2-7, is ETGVTQSPTHLIKTRGQQVTLRCSSQSGHNTVSWYQQALGQGPQFIFQYYREEENGRGNFPPRFSGLQFPNYSSELNVNALELDDSALYLCASSLVGQGYEQYFGPGTRLTVT.

This sequence joins TRBV6-5 and TRBJ2-7, with 7 positions matching TRBD1. The CDR3 sequence is 15 residues long. CDR1 and CDR2 from the germline V gene are MNHEY and SVGAGI. Germline trimming cut 4 bases from V and 5 bases from J; bases unmatched to any gene: 11. The CDR3, as DNA: TGTGCCAGCAGTTCCCCTCCCGACAGGGCGGACGAGCAGTACTTC. It translates to CASSSPPDRADEQYF.

This clone was seen just once. The J gene is TRBJ1-4, the V gene TRBV7-9; no clear D gene. Between the trimmed V and J ends, which lost 7 bases and 8 bases, there was a span of 11 bases. CDR3 size: 12 residues. Germline V gives CDR1 SEHNR, CDR2 FQNEAQ (reference sequence). The CDR3 coding sequence is TGTGCCAGCAACCGGGATTGGGAAAAACTGTTTTTT. It codes for CASNRDWEKLFF.

This chain links TRBV7-9 with TRBJ1-6; D call uncertain. The CDR3 runs to 12 residues. CDR1 and CDR2 (germline): SEHNR, FQNEAQ (reference sequence). V was clipped by 3 bases and J by 12 bases, with 9 bases between them. CDR3 coding DNA: TGTGCCAGCAGCTTTCCAGCAGGACCCCTCCACTTT. This translates into CASSFPAGPLHF. The full variable domain, rest sourced from reference TRBV7-9 and TRBJ1-6, is DTGVSQNPRHKITKRGQNVTFRCDPISEHNRLYWYRQTLGQGPEFLTYFQNEAQLEKSRLLSDRFSAERPKGSFSTLEIQRTEQGDSAMYLCASSFPAGPLHFGNGTRLTVT.

The J gene is TRBJ1-3, the V gene TRBV4-2; weak D call: TRBD1 (6 bases). V gave up 5 bases and J gave up 3 bases, with 20 bases separating them. There are 17 residues in the CDR3. The germline V gene encodes CDR1 LGHNA and CDR2 YNFKEQ. The CDR3 DNA follows: TGTGCCAGCAGCTCCCTCCAGGGGATCCCCTTTGGAAACACCATATATTTT. This gives the protein CASSSLQGIPFGNTIYF.

The J gene is TRBJ2-2, the V gene TRBV9, with 10 bases aligning to TRBD2. The trim removed 2 bases at V and 4 bases at J, leaving 5 bases unmatched. This CDR3 region has 16 residues. Germline V gene lookup returns CDR1 SGDLS and CDR2 YYNGEE. CDR3 nucleotides: TGTGCCAGCAGCGTTAGCGGGGGGTTAGGCACCGGGGAGCTGTTTTTT. It is translated as CASSVSGGLGTGELFF.

The chain combines TRBV9 with TRBJ2-3; 7 nucleotides line up with TRBD2. The CDR3 is 15 residues long. The V segment lost 2 bases and the J segment 2 bases; nucleotides outside the gene matches: 5. Germline V CDR1 and CDR2: SGDLS, YYNGEE. CDR3 sequence reads: CASSVASGVTDTQYF. CDR3 coding DNA: TGTGCCAGCAGCGTTGCTAGCGGCGTCACAGATACGCAGTATTTT.

This rearrangement joins TRBV6-1 to TRBJ2-7; 8 bases map to TRBD1. The length of the CDR3 is 15 residues. Germline V lookup: CDR1 MNHNS, CDR2 SASEGT. Trimming at V came to 3 bases and at J to 0 bases, leaving 4 bases not matched to a gene. The CDR3 nucleotides are TGTGCCAGCAGTGAGAGGACAGGGTCCTCCTACGAGCAGTACTTC. It specifies CASSERTGSSYEQYF.

The CDR3 reads CASSSVTGYSNQPQHF. CDR3 DNA sequence: TGTGCCAGCAGCTCGGTGACGGGATATAGCAATCAGCCCCAGCATTTT. The chain combines TRBV7-9 with TRBJ1-5, with D unclear. The CDR3 contains 16 residues. Germline CDR1 SEHNR, CDR2 FQNEAQ (reference sequence). V dropped 4 bases and J dropped 0 bases, with 13 bases sitting between them.

The chain has TRBV7-3 and TRBJ2-5; 8 bases align to TRBD1. Germline values: CDR1 SGHTA, CDR2 FQGTGA. Trimming removed 6 bases from V and 4 bases from J; junction bases left unmatched: 4. This CDR3 contains 13 residues. The CDR3 reads CASSYDRGETQYF. The CDR3, as DNA: TGTGCCAGCAGTTATGACAGGGGAGAGACCCAGTACTTC.

J is TRBJ1-2 and V is TRBV6-1, with D possibly matching TRBD1 (5 bases). This CDR3 comprises 12 residues. The V end was cut by 6 bases, the J end by 4 bases, with 9 bases between. The germline gives CDR1 MNHNS, CDR2 SASEGT. This CDR3 reads CASSNGGYGYTF. CDR3 nucleotides: TGTGCCAGCAGCAACGGGGGCTATGGCTACACCTTC.

The rearrangement joins TRBV4-1 to TRBJ2-6; perhaps TRBD2 as D (6 bases). The CDR3 totals 19 residues. V was cut by 1 base and J by 7 bases, with 23 bases left in between. In germline, CDR1 is MGHRA, CDR2 YSYEKL. The CDR3 DNA reads as TGCGCCAGCAGCCAAGGGAGGGCCCGACAAACTTCAAGCGCCAACGTCCTGACTTTC. Its protein product is CASSQGRARQTSSANVLTF.

CDR3 DNA: TGCGCCAGCAGCTTGGATCTGGGACAAGCCTACGAGCAGTACTTC. Translating it yields CASSLDLGQAYEQYF. The chain recombines TRBV5-1 with TRBJ2-7, with a weak D call TRBD1 (6 bases). This CDR3 contains 15 residues. From germline, CDR1 is SGHRS and CDR2 YFSETQ. V lost 0 bases and J 2 bases, leaving 12 bases between the germline ends.

The CDR3 sequence is CASSPSRLGSYNEQFF. The CDR3, as DNA: TGTGCCAGCAGCCCGTCCCGACTCGGCTCCTACAATGAGCAGTTCTTC. The rearrangement uses TRBV5-4 and TRBJ2-1, with D hard to call. The CDR3 consists of 16 residues. Germline lookup yields CDR1 SGHNT and CDR2 YYREEE (reference sequence). Trimming removed 4 bases from V and 0 bases from J, with 14 bases in between. The full variable domain, completed using reference TRBV5-4 and TRBJ2-1, is ETGVTQSPTHLIKTRGQQVTLRCSSQSGHNTVSWYQQALGQGPQFIFQYYREEENGRGNFPPRFSGLQFPNYSSELNVNALELDDSALYLCASSPSRLGSYNEQFFGPGTRLTVL.

V is TRBV7-2 and J is TRBJ2-3, with D possibly TRBD1 on 6 matching bases. With 8 bases removed from V and 6 bases from J, the gap between germline ends came to 12 bases. Germline V gene lookup returns CDR1 SGHTA and CDR2 FQGNSA. There are 12 residues in the CDR3. The DNA for the CDR3 is TGTGCCAGCGGGGGCCGTCTGGATACGCAGTATTTT. It specifies CASGGRLDTQYF.

The chain carries TRBV30 and TRBJ1-3; TRBD1 aligns across 8 bases. Germline V gene sequence: CDR1 GTSNPN, CDR2 SVGIG (reference sequence). CDR3 length equals 14 residues. V trimming: 5 bases; J trimming: 4 bases; junction bases outside the gene matches: 7. The CDR3 sequence is CAWDGDRRGNTIYF. CDR3 bases: TGTGCCTGGGACGGGGACAGGAGAGGAAACACCATATATTTT.

The V gene is TRBV19, the J gene TRBJ2-4, with D possibly matching TRBD1 (6 bases). The CDR3 has 17 residues. Per germline, CDR1 LNHDA and CDR2 SQIVND (reference sequence). The germline V and J ends were trimmed by 5 bases and 2 bases, with 19 bases remaining between them. CDR3 in amino acids: CASSVDSVISTKNIQYF. The CDR3 DNA follows: TGTGCCAGTAGTGTGGACAGCGTGATCTCGACCAAAAACATTCAGTACTTC.

This clone was observed a single time. The V gene is TRBV29-1, the J gene TRBJ2-7; D is perhaps TRBD2 (5 bases). The CDR3 consists of 11 residues. V lost 4 bases and J 3 bases, leaving 7 bases between the germline ends. CDR1 and CDR2 (germline): SQVTM, ANQGSEA. The CDR3 is CSVGEIYEQYF. In DNA form, the CDR3 reads TGCAGCGTTGGGGAGATCTACGAGCAGTACTTC.

This clone was detected once. The CDR3: CAWSVRQGGAFF. CDR3 DNA: TGTGCCTGGAGTGTACGGCAGGGCGGCGCTTTCTTT. J is TRBJ1-1 and V is TRBV30; tentative D call: TRBD1 (5 bases). V lost 0 bases to trimming and J lost 11 bases, with 13 bases between them. The CDR3 runs to 12 residues. The V gene's germline CDR1 is GTSNPN and CDR2 SVGIG (reference sequence). The whole variable domain, filled in from reference TRBV30 and TRBJ1-1, reads SQTIHQWPATLVQPVGSPLSLECTVEGTSNPNLYWYRQAAGRGLQLLFYSVGIGQISSEVPQNLSASRPQDRQFILSSKKLLLSDSGFYLCAWSVRQGGAFFGQGTRLTVV.

This clone was detected once. This chain connects TRBV9 to TRBJ2-1, with D possibly matching TRBD2 (5 bases). In germline, CDR1 is SGDLS, CDR2 YYNGEE. V dropped 4 bases and J dropped 3 bases, with 11 bases sitting between them. The CDR3 is 14 residues long. The CDR3 is CASSSVEVYNEQFF. For the CDR3, the DNA is TGTGCCAGCAGCTCCGTGGAGGTCTACAATGAGCAGTTCTTC.

The V call is TRBV6-6, the J call TRBJ1-2; TRBD1 might be the D (6 bases). The germline V gene has CDR1 MNHNY and CDR2 SVGAGI (reference sequence). Trimming removed 5 bases from V and 4 bases from J, with 14 bases in between. This CDR3 has 14 residues. For the CDR3, the DNA is TGTGCCAGCAGTGGACGGACAGAGCTCTATGGCTACACCTTC. The encoded protein is CASSGRTELYGYTF.

The chain links TRBV9 to TRBJ2-2; D perhaps matches TRBD1 (5 bases). CDR1 is SGDLS and CDR2 is YYNGEE in the germline V gene. The V and J ends lost 4 bases and 6 bases respectively, with 10 bases between them. The CDR3 extends over 13 amino acids. The CDR3 region has the DNA TGTGCCAGCAGCCCCTCAGGGCCCGGGGAGCTGTTTTTT. It codes for CASSPSGPGELFF.

The rearrangement joins TRBV5-1 to TRBJ1-2; D may be TRBD1 (6 bases). In germline, CDR1 is SGHRS, CDR2 YFSETQ. The V and J ends lost 0 bases and 0 bases respectively, with 18 bases between them. This CDR3 region has 18 residues. The CDR3 protein is CASSLAGRDTISNYGYTF. CDR3 nucleotide sequence: TGCGCCAGCAGCTTGGCGGGACGGGACACAATATCTAACTATGGCTACACCTTC.